These 30 T cell receptor beta chains originate from one sample sequenced in a study of human versus mouse CDR3 diversity and MHC coevolution (dated by TCRdb to the late 2010s). The library came from the immunoSEQ multiplex PCR assay. TCRdb took this table from immuneACCESS and kept in-frame rearrangements with V and J called. Such tables lack part of the clones; where checked against another copy, unresolved V genes explain under half of the gap, and the rest is unexplained. The sample profile shows about 83,000 clones; around 92% of them were found once. Around 0.15% of the sample belongs to the ten largest clones. Sequencing used naive CD4+ T cells from blood. The cell subset or site label, as the study defines it: CD45RO-negative CD62L-positive naive CD4 T cells. The receptors shown here come from a person between 25 and 75 years old in good health.

This chain joins TRBV5-1 and TRBJ2-3, with TRBD1 matching over 8 bases. The CDR3 spans 14 residues. Trimming removed 4 bases from V and 8 bases from J; junction bases left unmatched: 9. Germline V CDR1 and CDR2: SGHRS, YFSETQ. The CDR3 bases are TGCGCCAGCAGCAACTGGACAGGGTTTGGTACGCAGTATTTT. This gives the protein CASSNWTGFGTQYF.

The chain uses TRBV4-2 and TRBJ2-1; 7 bases line up with TRBD2. The CDR3 has 12 residues. J was trimmed by 12 bases and V by 1 base; bases with no gene match: 3. Germline CDR1 is LGHNA and CDR2 is YNFKEQ. The CDR3 DNA reads as TGTGCCAGCAGCCAAGCGGGGGGTTCGCAGTTCTTC. It yields the protein CASSQAGGSQFF.

This rearrangement joins TRBV5-1 to TRBJ2-7, with a possible D match to TRBD1 (5 bases). V was trimmed by 4 bases and J by 5 bases, leaving 13 bases between them. CDR3 size: 13 residues. Germline CDR1 is SGHRS and CDR2 is YFSETQ. The CDR3 bases are TGCGCCAGCAGCCCTGACAGATACGACGAGCAGTACTTC. This codes for CASSPDRYDEQYF.

The rearrangement uses TRBV2 and TRBJ2-5, with D perhaps TRBD1 (6 bases). Trimming left V 5 bases short and J 5 bases short, with 15 bases between. The CDR3 spans 14 residues. Germline lookup yields CDR1 SNHLY and CDR2 FYNNEI. CDR3 protein: CASSKVEGEETQYF. The CDR3 region has the DNA TGTGCCAGCAGTAAAGTAGAGGGGGAGGAGACCCAGTACTTC.

The chain combines TRBV6-6 with TRBJ2-7; TRBD2 matches 13 bases. Trimming took 2 bases from V and 7 from J; bases not matched to a gene: 5. Per germline, CDR1 MNHNY and CDR2 SVGAGI (reference sequence). The CDR3 contains 15 residues. CDR3 sequence reads: CASSYTGLAGVEQYF. In DNA, the CDR3 is TGTGCCAGCAGTTACACCGGACTAGCGGGAGTTGAGCAGTACTTC.

The V gene is TRBV7-9, the J gene TRBJ2-7; 9 positions agree with TRBD1. The germline V gene has CDR1 SEHNR and CDR2 FQNEAQ (reference sequence). CDR3 length: 13 amino acids. Trimming removed 7 bases from V and 6 bases from J; junction bases left unmatched: 7. CDR3 protein: CASKPGTGSEQYF. CDR3 nucleotides: TGTGCCAGCAAGCCAGGGACAGGGAGCGAGCAGTACTTC.

The V and J genes are TRBV7-6 and TRBJ1-2, with D possibly being TRBD1 (6 bases). Germline V gene lookup returns CDR1 SGHVS and CDR2 FNYEAQ. Trimming took 1 base from V and 8 from J, leaving 8 bases between them. CDR3 size: 12 residues. The CDR3 region has the DNA TGTGCCAGCAGCTTAGGGGGGCTCGGCTACACCTTC. It codes for CASSLGGLGYTF.

The V gene is TRBV27, the J gene TRBJ1-2; tentative D call: TRBD1 (5 bases). Germline CDR1 reads MNHEY; CDR2 reads SMNVEV (reference sequence). With 5 bases removed from V and 5 bases from J, the gap between germline ends came to 12 bases. The CDR3 consists of 13 residues. The DNA for the CDR3 is TGTGCCAGCAGTCCTAGGGGCGGTTATGGCTACACCTTC. This gives the protein CASSPRGGYGYTF.

The gene calls are TRBV19 and TRBJ2-1; TRBD2 matches at 10 bases. The CDR3 spans 17 residues. V shed 1 base and J 8 bases; nucleotides not matched to a gene: 11. Germline-derived CDR1 and CDR2 are LNHDA and SQIVND (reference sequence). The CDR3 region is CASSIGSGSSGSDEQFF. The DNA of the CDR3 is TGTGCCAGTAGTATAGGATCGGGGTCTAGCGGGAGTGATGAGCAGTTCTTC.

The V call is TRBV11-2, the J call TRBJ1-2; tentative D call: TRBD1 (6 bases). This CDR3 has 14 amino acids. Deletions cut 1 base from V and 8 bases from J, with 14 bases between. The germline V gene has CDR1 SGHAT and CDR2 FQNNGV. CDR3 sequence: CASSLGGGAEGYTF. The CDR3 nucleotides are TGTGCCAGCAGCTTAGGGGGGGGCGCCGAAGGCTACACCTTC.

The CDR3 region has the DNA TGTGCCTGGAGTCGTGCGGGAGGACTTTCCCCTCGGTACTTC. This sequence encodes CAWSRAGGLSPRYF. This chain connects TRBV30 to TRBJ2-7, with 8 bases that match TRBD2. Trimming removed 2 bases from V and 12 bases from J; junction bases left unmatched: 15. Germline V CDR1 and CDR2: GTSNPN, SVGIG (reference sequence). The length of the CDR3 is 14 residues.

The chain employs TRBV19 and TRBJ2-7; 10 bases are a match to TRBD1. Germline V gives CDR1 LNHDA, CDR2 SQIVND (reference sequence). V gave up 6 bases and J gave up 7 bases; unmatched junction bases: 9. This CDR3 contains 14 residues. The CDR3 bases are TGTGCCAGTAGACCGACAGGGGGCGTGGGGGAGCAGTACTTC. Translated, it gives CASRPTGGVGEQYF.

The rearrangement links TRBV5-1 to TRBJ2-7; TRBD1 is a possible D gene (5 bases). V was shortened by 3 bases and J by 6 bases, with 10 bases between the two germline ends. CDR3 length: 12 amino acids. CDR1 SGHRS and CDR2 YFSETQ come from the germline V gene. CDR3 nucleotide sequence: TGCGCCAGCAGCTCCCAGGGTGGCGAGCAGTACTTC. This codes for CASSSQGGEQYF.

This clone was found a few times. The chain has TRBV6-5 and TRBJ2-2, with D possibly matching TRBD1 (5 bases). Trimming pared 0 bases from V and 8 bases from J, leaving 13 bases between. The germline V gene encodes CDR1 MNHEY and CDR2 SVGAGI. This CDR3 comprises 15 residues. The CDR3 protein is CASSYSVGARGELFF. The CDR3 nucleotides read TGTGCCAGCAGTTACTCGGTTGGGGCTAGGGGGGAGCTGTTTTTT.

The V gene is TRBV4-2, the J gene TRBJ2-1, with 10 bases that match TRBD2. Germline loops: CDR1 LGHNA, CDR2 YNFKEQ. With V trimmed by 5 bases and J by 7 bases, 11 bases remained unmatched. The CDR3 runs to 16 residues. CDR3 coding DNA: TGTGCCAGCAGCGGGGTTGCTAGCGGGGGAGGAAATGAGCAGTTCTTC. Translated, it gives CASSGVASGGGNEQFF.

The genes are TRBV12-5 and TRBJ2-7, with D possibly matching TRBD1 (5 bases). V was trimmed by 7 bases and J by 3 bases, leaving 16 bases between them. The CDR3 sequence is 14 residues long. CDR1 and CDR2 (germline): LGHNT, FRNRAP. CDR3 sequence (DNA): TGTGCTAGTGCGACTGGACATAACCTCTACGAGCAGTACTTC. The encoded protein is CASATGHNLYEQYF.

V is TRBV6-1 and J is TRBJ1-6, with 7 positions matching TRBD1. Germline V lookup: CDR1 MNHNS, CDR2 SASEGT. V lost 7 bases, J lost 4 bases, and 7 bases stayed unmatched. The length of the CDR3 is 15 residues. The CDR3 sequence: CASKTEGQYNSPLHF. The CDR3 DNA is TGTGCCAGCAAGACGGAGGGACAGTATAATTCACCCCTCCACTTT.

The chain combines TRBV4-1 with TRBJ2-3, with a tentative D call TRBD1 (6 bases). Germline V gives CDR1 MGHRA, CDR2 YSYEKL. The CDR3 totals 15 residues. Trimming left V 3 bases short and J 1 base short, with 11 bases between. In DNA, the CDR3 is TGCGCCAGCAGCCAGGGGGCAGGGGGCACAGATACGCAGTATTTT. Translation gives CASSQGAGGTDTQYF.

This chain connects TRBV5-4 to TRBJ2-7; a weak D match, TRBD2 (5 bases). Germline CDR1 reads SGHNT; CDR2 reads YYREEE (reference sequence). The CDR3 is made up of 14 amino acids. Trimming removed 4 bases from V and 2 bases from J, with 13 bases in between. For the CDR3, the DNA is TGTGCCAGCAGCAAGGACTCGGGCCCCTACGAGCAGTACTTC. Protein product: CASSKDSGPYEQYF.

V is TRBV28 and J is TRBJ1-6, with no clear D. The CDR3 has 11 amino acids. Germline loops: CDR1 MDHEN, CDR2 SYDVKM. V was cut by 3 bases and J by 10 bases, with 4 bases left in between. Here the CDR3 DNA reads TGTGCCAGCAGTTTTTTATCACCCCTCCACTTT. Encoded protein: CASSFLSPLHF.

The chain carries TRBV25-1 and TRBJ1-2, with unresolved D. Deletions cut 2 bases from V and 5 bases from J, with 6 bases between. The CDR3 length is 12 residues. Germline V gene sequence: CDR1 MGHDK, CDR2 SYGVNS. This CDR3 is CASSERTYGYTF. In DNA, the CDR3 is TGTGCCAGCAGTGAACGGACTTATGGCTACACCTTC.

This clone has only a few counts. The CDR3 is CASLRTGGDDTEAFF. CDR3 DNA sequence: TGTGCCAGCCTAAGAACAGGGGGCGATGATACTGAAGCTTTCTTT. The rearrangement links TRBV7-9 to TRBJ1-1; 9 bases are a match to TRBD1. The CDR3 has 15 amino acids. Germline CDR1 reads SEHNR; CDR2 reads FQNEAQ (reference sequence). V lost 8 bases, J lost 5 bases, and 12 bases stayed unmatched.

This chain links TRBV18 with TRBJ1-2, with D possibly TRBD1 on 5 matching bases. V lost 6 bases and J lost 0, with 11 bases in between. Germline V lookup: CDR1 KGHSH, CDR2 LQKENI. The CDR3 contains 14 residues. The CDR3 loop reads CASSQTDSNYGYTF. Written as DNA, the CDR3 is TGTGCCAGCTCGCAGACAGACTCTAACTATGGCTACACCTTC.

The count of this clone is one. The chain employs TRBV6-1 and TRBJ1-6; no clear D. The CDR3 totals 15 residues. V was cut by 4 bases and J by 9 bases, with 16 bases left in between. Germline CDR1 is MNHNS and CDR2 is SASEGT. CDR3 in amino acids: CASSVDPSGSSPLHF. The CDR3 nucleotides read TGTGCCAGCAGTGTTGATCCGTCGGGGTCTTCACCCCTCCACTTT.

This sequence joins TRBV7-9 and TRBJ1-5; D unresolved. This CDR3 region has 15 residues. Per the germline V gene, CDR1 is SEHNR and CDR2 is FQNEAQ (reference sequence). V was trimmed by 1 base and J by 3 bases, leaving 10 bases between them. The CDR3 coding sequence is TGTGCCAGCAGCTTAGGGCAGGTGCCCAATCAGCCCCAGCATTTT. This translates into CASSLGQVPNQPQHF.

The chain couples TRBV7-2 to TRBJ2-1, with D hard to call. Per germline, CDR1 SGHTA and CDR2 FQGNSA. This CDR3 spans 13 amino acids. V lost 0 bases to trimming and J lost 8 bases, with 8 bases between them. The CDR3 here is CASSLALADEQFF. CDR3 bases: TGTGCCAGCAGCTTAGCGCTTGCGGATGAGCAGTTCTTC.

V and J are TRBV4-2 and TRBJ2-1, with 8 bases that match TRBD1. The CDR3 runs to 17 residues. From germline, CDR1 is LGHNA and CDR2 YNFKEQ. Trimming removed 0 bases from V and 3 bases from J; junction bases left unmatched: 7. CDR3: CASSQDLSQGGYNEQFF. The CDR3 DNA sequence: TGTGCCAGCAGCCAAGATCTGTCACAGGGGGGCTACAATGAGCAGTTCTTC.

V gene TRBV5-1 combines with J gene TRBJ2-2; D is ambiguous. CDR1 is SGHRS and CDR2 is YFSETQ in the germline V gene. This CDR3 is built from 14 residues. Trimming cost V 2 bases and J 3 bases, with 8 bases left between them. The CDR3 loop reads CASSFGGDTGELFF. CDR3 bases: TGCGCCAGCAGCTTCGGCGGAGACACCGGGGAGCTGTTTTTT.

This clone was counted only a few times. V and J are TRBV10-3 and TRBJ1-1, with TRBD1 matching 7 bases. The V and J ends lost 4 bases and 3 bases, in that order; junction bases with no gene match: 2. CDR3 size: 13 residues. Germline CDR1 reads ENHRY; CDR2 reads SYGVKD. The CDR3 bases are TGTGCCATCAGTGTTACAGGGGACACTGAAGCTTTCTTT. Amino acid sequence: CAISVTGDTEAFF.

This chain connects TRBV7-9 to TRBJ2-2, with 8 bases aligning to TRBD2. The germline CDR1 and CDR2 sequences are SEHNR and FQNEAQ (reference sequence). The CDR3 extends over 16 amino acids. Germline trimming cut 4 bases from V and 5 bases from J; bases unmatched to any gene: 9. This CDR3 reads CASSSTGGPWTGELFF. As DNA, the CDR3 is TGTGCCAGCAGCTCGACGGGGGGGCCTTGGACCGGGGAGCTGTTTTTT.